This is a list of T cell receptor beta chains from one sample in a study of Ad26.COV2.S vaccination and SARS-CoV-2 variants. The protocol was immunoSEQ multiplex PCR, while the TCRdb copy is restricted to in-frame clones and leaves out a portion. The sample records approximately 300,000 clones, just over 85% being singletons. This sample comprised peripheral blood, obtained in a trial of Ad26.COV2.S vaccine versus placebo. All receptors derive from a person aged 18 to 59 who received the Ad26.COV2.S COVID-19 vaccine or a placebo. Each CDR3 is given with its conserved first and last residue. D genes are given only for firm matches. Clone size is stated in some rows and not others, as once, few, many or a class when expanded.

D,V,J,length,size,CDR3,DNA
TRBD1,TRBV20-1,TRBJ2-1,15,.,CSASTGATSYNEQFF,TGCAGTGCTAGTACAGGGGCTACCTCCTACAATGAGCAGTTCTTC
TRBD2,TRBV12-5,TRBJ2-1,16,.,CASGPNSGGLYNEQFF,TGTGCTAGTGGCCCCAATAGCGGGGGGCTATACAATGAGCAGTTCTTC
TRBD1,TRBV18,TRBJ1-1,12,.,CASSRGQSEAFF,TGTGCCAGCTCTCGGGGACAGTCTGAAGCTTTCTTT
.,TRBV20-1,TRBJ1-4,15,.,CSASDGSGSREKLFF,TGCAGTGCTAGTGATGGGTCAGGGTCCCGTGAAAAACTGTTTTTT
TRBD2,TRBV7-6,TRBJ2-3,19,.,CASSLALPGRGLVRDTQYF,TGTGCCAGCAGCTTAGCGCTTCCTGGTCGGGGACTAGTGAGAGATACGCAGTATTTT
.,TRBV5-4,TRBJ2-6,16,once,CASSSKQGSGANVLTF,TGTGCCAGCAGCTCGAAACAGGGCTCTGGGGCCAACGTCCTGACTTTC
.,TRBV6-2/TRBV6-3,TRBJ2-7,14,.,CASSGGPASYEQYF,TGTGCCAGCAGTGGGGGACCTGCCTCCTACGAGCAGTACTTC
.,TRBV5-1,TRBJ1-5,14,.,CARSLGGVGQPQHF,TGCGCCCGCAGCTTGGGGGGGGTCGGTCAGCCCCAGCATTTT
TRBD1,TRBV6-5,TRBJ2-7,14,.,CASSYYRDSYEQYF,TGTGCCAGCAGTTACTACCGGGACAGCTACGAGCAGTACTTC
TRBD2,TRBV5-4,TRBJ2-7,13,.,CASSSGTSNEQYF,TGTGCCAGCAGCTCCGGGACTAGCAACGAGCAGTACTTC
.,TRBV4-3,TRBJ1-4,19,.,CASSQAGDIPDYANEKLFF,TGCGCCAGCAGCCAAGCCGGGGACATTCCGGACTACGCTAATGAAAAACTGTTTTTT
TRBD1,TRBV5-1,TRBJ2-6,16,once,CASSPDRPSGANVLTF,TGCGCCAGCAGCCCGGACAGGCCCTCTGGGGCCAACGTCCTGACTTTC
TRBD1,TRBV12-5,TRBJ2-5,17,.,CASGLPPGQRYQETQYF,TGTGCTAGTGGTTTGCCGCCGGGACAGAGGTACCAAGAGACCCAGTACTTC
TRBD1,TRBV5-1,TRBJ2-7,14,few,CASSLGQGIYEQYF,TGCGCCAGCAGTCTCGGACAGGGGATCTACGAGCAGTACTTC
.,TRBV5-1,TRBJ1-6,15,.,CASSPGGQGTSPLHF,TGCGCCAGCAGCCCCGGGGGACAAGGGACTTCACCCCTCCACTTT
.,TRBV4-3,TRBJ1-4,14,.,CASSPHLTNEKLFF,TGCGCCAGCAGCCCACACCTAACTAATGAAAAACTGTTTTTT
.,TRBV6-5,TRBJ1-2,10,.,CASRDNGYTF,TGTGCCAGCAGGGACAATGGCTACACCTTC
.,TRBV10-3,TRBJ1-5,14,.,CAISETDRNQPQHF,TGTGCCATCAGTGAGACAGACAGAAATCAGCCCCAGCATTTT
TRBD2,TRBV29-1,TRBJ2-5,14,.,CSVSSGGAGETQYF,TGCAGCGTTTCTAGCGGGGGGGCCGGAGAGACCCAGTACTTC
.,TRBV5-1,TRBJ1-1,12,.,CASSFSGAEAFF,TGCGCCAGCAGCTTTTCGGGGGCAGAAGCTTTCTTT
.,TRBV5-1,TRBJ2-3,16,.,CASSPTGTDTTDTQYF,TGCGCCAGCAGCCCTACAGGCACAGACACAACAGATACGCAGTATTTT